This T cell receptor (beta chain) was identified during a study of beta chain features in type 1 diabetes. Study at large: All samples yielded 85 million to 130 million examined sorted cells. The study's findings and limits: Insertions at VDJ junctions were less frequent in type 1 diabetes patients. These patients also deleted more nucleotides at the same junctions. In patients and controls equally, PCR might favor templates that are shorter. Whether TCRB rearrangement is influenced by HLA type went unresolved here.

What was sequenced were expressed TCRB transcripts, since all of the isolated RNA had been reverse transcribed. TCRdb's copy holds only in-frame clones and misses some; the assay was immunoSEQ multiplex PCR. Here the sample spans just over 150,000 clones, approximately 12% being singletons. As concerns this clone: Its antigen is undetermined.

CDR3 length equals 12 residues. The germline V and J ends were trimmed by 4 bases and 6 bases, with 10 bases remaining between them. Germline CDR1 reads SGHRS; CDR2 reads YFSETQ. The sequence was obtained from a man aged 18 to 35 in good health. The chain has TRBV5-1 and TRBJ2-5; no reliable D call. The sequenced sample consisted of central memory CD4+ T cells from blood. The CDR3 here is CASSGSTKTQYF. CDR3 DNA: TGCGCCAGCAGCGGATCTACGAAGACCCAGTACTTC. The whole variable domain, remainder taken from reference TRBV5-1 and TRBJ2-5, is KAGVTQTPRYLIKTRGQQVTLSCSPISGHRSVSWYQQTPGQGLQFLFEYFSETQRNKGNFPGRFSGRQFSNSRSEMNVSTLELGDSALYLCASSGSTKTQYFGPGTRLLVL.